The 29 T cell receptor beta chains below all came from one sample that was sequenced in a study of blood T cell repertoires in COVID-19. Sequenced by immunoSEQ multiplex PCR; TCRdb stores in-frame clones only, minus some. This table has approximately 29,000 clones, roughly 91% appearing once. Sequenced input: peripheral blood. These receptors came from a man aged 65 to 85 with active COVID-19.

Written as DNA, the CDR3 is TGTGCCAGCAGCTACCTGGGACTTAGACACTACAATGAGCAGTTCTTC. Translated, it gives CASSYLGLRHYNEQFF. This chain links TRBV7-9 with TRBJ2-1, with D possibly matching TRBD2 (6 bases). The CDR3 has 16 residues. V was clipped by 4 bases and J by 3 bases, with 16 bases between them. The germline V gene encodes CDR1 SEHNR and CDR2 FQNEAQ (reference sequence).

V gene TRBV7-8 combines with J gene TRBJ2-7, with D possibly being TRBD2 (6 bases). V lost 1 base, J lost 5 bases, and 12 bases lay in between. This CDR3 contains 14 residues. CDR1 and CDR2 from the germline V gene are SGHVS and FQNEAQ. CDR3 bases: TGTGCCAGCAGCTTAGAACTAGCAAGCGACGAGCAGTACTTC. This gives the protein CASSLELASDEQYF. Using reference TRBV7-8 and TRBJ2-7 for the parts outside the CDR3, the full variable domain is GAGVSQSPRYKVAKRGQDVALRCDPISGHVSLFWYQQALGQGPEFLTYFQNEAQLDKSGLPSDRFFAERPEGSVSTLKIQRTQQEDSAVYLCASSLELASDEQYFGPGTRLTVT.

J is TRBJ2-3 and V is TRBV28; TRBD1 aligns across 8 bases. The V segment lost 2 bases and the J segment 4 bases; nucleotides outside the gene matches: 5. Germline loops: CDR1 MDHEN, CDR2 SYDVKM. The CDR3 runs 15 residues. In nucleotides, the CDR3 is TGTGCCAGCAGTTTACGAGGACAGGGCCCAGATACGCAGTATTTT. This codes for CASSLRGQGPDTQYF.

V is TRBV15 and J is TRBJ1-5; TRBD1 aligns across 7 bases. CDR1 and CDR2 from the germline V gene are LNHNV and YYDKDF (reference sequence). Trimming removed 0 bases from V and 6 bases from J; junction bases left unmatched: 8. The CDR3 totals 16 residues. CDR3 protein: CATSRDSWTGSQPQHF. The CDR3 region has the DNA TGTGCCACCAGCAGAGATTCATGGACAGGAAGTCAGCCCCAGCATTTT.

The chain has TRBV5-5 and TRBJ1-1, with 9 bases fitting TRBD1. The CDR3 is 17 residues long. Trimming cost V 4 bases and J 7 bases; bases outside gene matches: 17. Germline-derived CDR1 and CDR2 are SGHKS and YYEKEE (reference sequence). This chain's CDR3 is CASSPRDREPRGLEAFF. CDR3 nucleotides: TGTGCCAGCAGCCCAAGGGACAGGGAACCGCGGGGGCTTGAAGCTTTCTTT.

V usage is TRBV6-5 and J usage is TRBJ1-2; D is possibly TRBD1 (6 bases). CDR1 MNHEY and CDR2 SVGAGI come from the germline V gene. Trimming stripped 6 bases from V and 10 bases from J, with 12 bases between. The CDR3 has 11 residues. CDR3 in amino acids: CASRVQGTYTF. As DNA, the CDR3 is TGTGCCAGCAGGGTACAGGGAACCTACACCTTC.

The chain employs TRBV27 and TRBJ2-7, with D uncertain. Germline lookup yields CDR1 MNHEY and CDR2 SMNVEV (reference sequence). V lost 3 bases and J 0 bases, leaving 12 bases between the germline ends. The CDR3 has 15 residues. DNA of the CDR3: TGTGCCAGCAGTTTCGTAAACTCCCGCTCCTACGAGCAGTACTTC. Its translation: CASSFVNSRSYEQYF.

V gene TRBV28 combines with J gene TRBJ1-5; 7 bases are a match to TRBD1. Unmatched junction bases numbered 10, after V lost 8 bases and J lost 0 bases. The CDR3 has 16 residues. CDR1 is MDHEN and CDR2 is SYDVKM in the germline V gene. Written as DNA, the CDR3 is TGTGCCAGCGGTGAGACAGGGAGGAATAGCAATCAGCCCCAGCATTTT. It is translated as CASGETGRNSNQPQHF.

The CDR3 is CASSVYRGDTIYF. The DNA for the CDR3 is TGCGCCAGCAGTGTTTATAGAGGAGACACCATATATTTT. The chain links TRBV5-1 to TRBJ1-3; D gene unclear. V lost 5 bases, J lost 8 bases, and 14 bases lay in between. Per germline, CDR1 SGHRS and CDR2 YFSETQ. The length of the CDR3 is 13 residues.

This chain uses TRBV9 with TRBJ2-5; 9 bases are a match to TRBD1. The CDR3 length is 14 residues. Germline lookup yields CDR1 SGDLS and CDR2 YYNGEE. J lost 5 bases, V lost 4 bases, and 6 bases had no gene match. The CDR3 DNA follows: TGTGCCAGCAGCCAGACGACAGGGGGGGAGACCCAGTACTTC. As protein: CASSQTTGGETQYF.

V and J are TRBV7-9 and TRBJ2-1; 8 bases line up with TRBD2. The V segment lost 5 bases and the J segment 15 bases; nucleotides outside the gene matches: 9. The CDR3 spans 12 residues. Germline V gene lookup returns CDR1 SEHNR and CDR2 FQNEAQ (reference sequence). The CDR3 loop reads CASSADSGTTFF. The CDR3 nucleotides are TGTGCCAGCAGCGCAGATAGCGGGACTACGTTCTTC.

CDR3 residues: CASSPQGTGGLKQYF. As DNA, the CDR3 is TGTGCCAGCAGTCCCCAGGGGACAGGGGGCTTAAAGCAGTACTTC. The chain employs TRBV6-5 and TRBJ2-7, with 12 bases matching TRBD1. The J segment lost 8 bases and the V segment lost 5 bases, leaving 10 bases of the junction unmatched. Germline V CDR1 and CDR2: MNHEY, SVGAGI. This CDR3 comprises 15 residues.

This rearrangement joins TRBV30 to TRBJ1-5; D is possibly TRBD1 (5 bases). The V end was cut by 2 bases, the J end by 7 bases, with 12 bases between. Germline V CDR1 and CDR2: GTSNPN, SVGIG (reference sequence). This CDR3 is 13 amino acids long. CDR3 region: CAWSLGARQPQHF. The CDR3 nucleotides read TGTGCCTGGAGTTTAGGGGCTCGGCAGCCCCAGCATTTT.

The chain employs TRBV24-1 and TRBJ1-1, with D tentatively TRBD1 (5 bases). The CDR3 is made up of 16 amino acids. Germline V gene sequence: CDR1 KGHDR, CDR2 SFDVKD. V was cut by 2 bases and J by 6 bases, with 18 bases left in between. CDR3 coding DNA: TGTGCCACCAGTGATTCACGGGGGGTGGGATTCGCTGAAGCTTTCTTT. It yields the protein CATSDSRGVGFAEAFF.

This rearrangement joins TRBV7-6 to TRBJ2-7; 10 positions agree with TRBD1. This CDR3 is 17 amino acids long. With 5 bases clipped from V and 0 bases from J, the junction kept 10 bases outside the gene matches. Germline CDR1 reads SGHVS; CDR2 reads FNYEAQ. Written as DNA, the CDR3 is TGTGCCAGCAGCCCCGGGACAGGGGCTACAAGCTCCTACGAGCAGTACTTC. Translated: CASSPGTGATSSYEQYF.

This chain connects TRBV24-1 to TRBJ2-2; 14 bases are shared with TRBD2. Germline values: CDR1 KGHDR, CDR2 SFDVKD. The CDR3 sequence is 18 residues long. The ends lost 3 bases at V and 1 base at J; junction bases unmatched: 3. For the CDR3, the DNA is TGTGCCACCAGTGATCCCGGACTAGCGGGAGGGAACACCGGGGAGCTGTTTTTT. Its protein is CATSDPGLAGGNTGELFF.

This clone came up a few times. The rearrangement joins TRBV4-3 to TRBJ1-2, with 7 bases lining up with TRBD1. This CDR3 is 16 amino acids long. Germline CDR1 reads LGHNA; CDR2 reads YSLEER. The trim removed 4 bases at V and 3 bases at J, leaving 11 bases unmatched. The CDR3 sequence is CASSRDRATSDYGYTF. CDR3 coding DNA: TGCGCCAGCAGCCGGGACAGAGCAACTTCTGACTATGGCTACACCTTC.

In nucleotides, the CDR3 is TGTGCCAGTAGTTCCTTAGCGGGAGTAGGTGTGGATACGCAGTATTTT. Translating gives CASSSLAGVGVDTQYF. The V and J genes are TRBV19 and TRBJ2-3; the match to TRBD2 covers 9 bases. CDR1 LNHDA and CDR2 SQIVND come from the germline V gene (reference sequence). CDR3 size: 16 residues. Losses at the gene ends were 5 bases for V and 6 bases for J; bases not matched to a gene: 12.

V is TRBV19 and J is TRBJ1-2, with TRBD1 matching 7 bases. The germline V gene encodes CDR1 LNHDA and CDR2 SQIVND (reference sequence). V lost 7 bases, J lost 4 bases, and 3 bases stayed unmatched. The CDR3 extends over 12 amino acids. For the CDR3, the DNA is TGTGCCAGTACCGGGGACAGCTATGGCTACACCTTC. Residues: CASTGDSYGYTF.

The chain employs TRBV5-1 and TRBJ2-3; 7 nucleotides line up with TRBD1. This CDR3 region has 14 residues. Per the germline V gene, CDR1 is SGHRS and CDR2 is YFSETQ. With 3 bases clipped from V and 3 bases from J, the junction kept 4 bases outside the gene matches. CDR3 nucleotide sequence: TGCGCCAGCAGCTCCGGGACAGTTACAGATACGCAGTATTTT. Translating it yields CASSSGTVTDTQYF. Full variable domain (remainder filled in from reference TRBV5-1 and TRBJ2-3): KAGVTQTPRYLIKTRGQQVTLSCSPISGHRSVSWYQQTPGQGLQFLFEYFSETQRNKGNFPGRFSGRQFSNSRSEMNVSTLELGDSALYLCASSSGTVTDTQYFGPGTRLTVL.

Only one count was recorded for this clone. V is TRBV4-1 and J is TRBJ1-5, with TRBD1 matching over 7 bases. The trim removed 3 bases at V and 4 bases at J, leaving 9 bases unmatched. The length of the CDR3 is 16 residues. Looked up from germline, CDR1 is MGHRA and CDR2 is YSYEKL. CDR3 residues: CASSQGLGQENQPQHF. CDR3 coding DNA: TGCGCCAGCAGCCAGGGCCTCGGACAGGAGAATCAGCCCCAGCATTTT.

This clone was observed a single time. The rearrangement joins TRBV15 to TRBJ2-3; 9 bases align to TRBD2. Germline loops: CDR1 LNHNV, CDR2 YYDKDF (reference sequence). The junction had 5 bases not matched to a gene; V was cut back by 0 bases and J by 4 bases. This CDR3 contains 16 residues. The CDR3 bases are TGTGCCACCAGCAGAGACAAAGCGGGAGGCCCAGATACGCAGTATTTT. Translation: CATSRDKAGGPDTQYF.

The chain has TRBV6-5 and TRBJ2-3; D is uncertain. The CDR3 totals 12 residues. V dropped 7 bases and J dropped 4 bases, with 9 bases sitting between them. The germline CDR1 and CDR2 sequences are MNHEY and SVGAGI. CDR3 region: CASTSDADTQYF. As DNA, the CDR3 is TGTGCCAGCACCAGCGATGCAGATACGCAGTATTTT.

The chain links TRBV3-1 (or the pseudogene TRBV3-2) to TRBJ1-2, with D uncertain. Germline V gene data show CDR1 as LGHDT and CDR2 as YNNKEL (reference sequence). The germline V and J ends were trimmed by 0 bases and 5 bases, with 13 bases remaining between them. The CDR3 sequence is 15 residues long. CDR3 in amino acids: CASSQDADRRYGYTF. CDR3 DNA: TGTGCCAGCAGCCAAGATGCCGACCGCAGGTATGGCTACACCTTC.

The chain couples TRBV5-1 to TRBJ1-1; no clear D. Trimming took 1 base from V and 1 from J, leaving 8 bases between them. The CDR3 spans 14 residues. Germline lookup yields CDR1 SGHRS and CDR2 YFSETQ. The CDR3 coding sequence is TGCGCCAGCAGCTTGTATCGACAGAACACTGAAGCTTTCTTT. It specifies CASSLYRQNTEAFF.

The chain uses TRBV19 and TRBJ2-7; 8 nucleotides match TRBD2. J gave up 5 bases and V 5 bases, and 14 bases lay outside the gene matches. This CDR3 has 16 amino acids. CDR1 and CDR2 (germline): LNHDA, SQIVND (reference sequence). CDR3 coding DNA: TGTGCCAGTAGTCCACGGGTGGGCAGCGGGAGACACGAGCAGTACTTC. It codes for CASSPRVGSGRHEQYF.

The chain carries TRBV5-5 and TRBJ2-1; TRBD2 matches 12 bases. The junction had 16 bases not matched to a gene; V was cut back by 2 bases and J by 10 bases. Germline CDR1 SGHKS, CDR2 YYEKEE (reference sequence). CDR3 length: 18 amino acids. The CDR3 protein is CASSLAPNGLAGTNEQFF. CDR3 coding DNA: TGTGCCAGCAGCTTAGCCCCCAACGGACTAGCGGGAACAAACGAGCAGTTCTTC.

The chain joins TRBV7-9 to TRBJ2-5; 7 nucleotides line up with TRBD1. Germline-derived CDR1 and CDR2 are SEHNR and FQNEAQ (reference sequence). V was clipped by 9 bases and J by 1 base; unmatched bases: 8. CDR3 size: 14 residues. CDR3 DNA sequence: TGTGCCAGGTTTGGGGACAGCCTCCAAGAGACCCAGTACTTC. Its translation: CARFGDSLQETQYF.

The chain combines TRBV10-2 with TRBJ2-2; 7 bases are a match to TRBD1. The CDR3 is 14 amino acids. Trimming took 6 bases from V and 1 from J; bases not matched to a gene: 2. CDR1 is WSHSY, CDR2 SAAADI, per germline. The chain's CDR3 is CASRRTGNTGELFF. In nucleotides, the CDR3 is TGCGCCAGCAGACGGACAGGGAACACCGGGGAGCTGTTTTTT.